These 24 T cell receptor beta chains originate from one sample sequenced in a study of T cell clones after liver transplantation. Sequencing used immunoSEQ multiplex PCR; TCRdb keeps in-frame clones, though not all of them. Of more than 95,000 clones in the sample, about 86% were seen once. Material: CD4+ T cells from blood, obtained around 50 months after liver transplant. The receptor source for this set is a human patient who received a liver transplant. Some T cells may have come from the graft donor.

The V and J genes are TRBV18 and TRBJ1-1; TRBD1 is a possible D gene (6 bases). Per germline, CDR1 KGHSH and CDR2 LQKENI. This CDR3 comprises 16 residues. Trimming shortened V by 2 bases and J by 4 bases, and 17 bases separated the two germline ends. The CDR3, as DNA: TGTGCCAGCTCACCATGTTCTCCAGGGGAGTGCACTGAAGCTTTCTTT. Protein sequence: CASSPCSPGECTEAFF.

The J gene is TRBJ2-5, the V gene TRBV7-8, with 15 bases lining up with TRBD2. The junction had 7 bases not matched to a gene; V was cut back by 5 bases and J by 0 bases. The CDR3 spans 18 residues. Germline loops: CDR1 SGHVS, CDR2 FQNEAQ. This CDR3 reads CASSRTSGGAMNQETQYF. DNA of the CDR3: TGTGCCAGCAGCCGGACTAGCGGGGGGGCGATGAACCAAGAGACCCAGTACTTC.

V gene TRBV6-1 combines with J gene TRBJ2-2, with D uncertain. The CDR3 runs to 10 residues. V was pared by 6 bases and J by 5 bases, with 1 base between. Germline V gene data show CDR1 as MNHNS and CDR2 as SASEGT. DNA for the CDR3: TGTGCCAGCAGAACCGGGGAGCTGTTTTTT. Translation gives CASRTGELFF.

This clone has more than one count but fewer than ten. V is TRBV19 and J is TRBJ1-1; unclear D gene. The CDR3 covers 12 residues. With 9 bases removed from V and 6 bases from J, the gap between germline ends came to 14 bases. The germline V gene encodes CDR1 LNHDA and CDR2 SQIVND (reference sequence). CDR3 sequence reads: CASLIPGAEAFF. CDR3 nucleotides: TGTGCCAGCCTGATCCCGGGTGCTGAAGCTTTCTTT.

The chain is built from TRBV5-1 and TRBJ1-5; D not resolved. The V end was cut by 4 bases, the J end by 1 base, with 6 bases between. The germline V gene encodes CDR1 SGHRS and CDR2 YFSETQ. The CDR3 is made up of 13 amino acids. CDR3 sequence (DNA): TGCGCCAGCAGCACCGGGAGCAATCAGCCCCAGCATTTT. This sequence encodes CASSTGSNQPQHF.

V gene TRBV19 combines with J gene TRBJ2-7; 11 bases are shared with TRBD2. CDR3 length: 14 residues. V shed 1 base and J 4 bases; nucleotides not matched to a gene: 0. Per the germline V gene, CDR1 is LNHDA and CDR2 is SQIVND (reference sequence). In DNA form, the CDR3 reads TGTGCCAGTAGTATAGCTAGCGGGAGGTACGAGCAGTACTTC. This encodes CASSIASGRYEQYF.

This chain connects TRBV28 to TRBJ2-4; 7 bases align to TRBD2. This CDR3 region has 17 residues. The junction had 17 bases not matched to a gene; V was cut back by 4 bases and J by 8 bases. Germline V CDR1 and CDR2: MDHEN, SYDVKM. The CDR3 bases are TGTGCCAGCAGTTGGGGCTCGGGGGGAGTCGGTAAAGACATTCAGTACTTC. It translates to CASSWGSGGVGKDIQYF.

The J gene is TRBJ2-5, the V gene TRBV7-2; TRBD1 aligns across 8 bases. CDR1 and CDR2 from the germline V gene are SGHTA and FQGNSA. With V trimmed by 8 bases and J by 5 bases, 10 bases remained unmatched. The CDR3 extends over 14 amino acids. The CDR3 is CASQSTRGQETQYF. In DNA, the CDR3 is TGTGCCAGCCAATCTACCAGGGGGCAGGAGACCCAGTACTTC.

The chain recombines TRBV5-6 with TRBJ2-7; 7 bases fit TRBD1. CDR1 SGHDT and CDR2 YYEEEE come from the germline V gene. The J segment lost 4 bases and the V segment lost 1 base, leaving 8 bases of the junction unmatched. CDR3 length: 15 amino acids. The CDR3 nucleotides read TGTGCCAGCAGCTTGTTTGGGACAGTGAGATACGAGCAGTACTTC. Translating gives CASSLFGTVRYEQYF.

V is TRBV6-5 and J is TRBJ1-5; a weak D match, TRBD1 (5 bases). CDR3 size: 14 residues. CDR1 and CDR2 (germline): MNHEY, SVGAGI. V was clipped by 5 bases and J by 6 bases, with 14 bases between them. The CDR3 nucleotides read TGTGCCAGCAGTCGGGGGGATGCGGGTCAGCCCCAGCATTTT. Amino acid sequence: CASSRGDAGQPQHF.

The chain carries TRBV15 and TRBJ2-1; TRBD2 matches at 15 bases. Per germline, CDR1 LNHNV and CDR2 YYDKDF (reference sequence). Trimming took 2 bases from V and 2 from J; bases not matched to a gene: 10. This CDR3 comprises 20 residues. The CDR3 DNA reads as TGTGCCACCAGCAGACCCCAAAGGGGACTAGCGGGAGGCACCTACAATGAGCAGTTCTTC. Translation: CATSRPQRGLAGGTYNEQFF.

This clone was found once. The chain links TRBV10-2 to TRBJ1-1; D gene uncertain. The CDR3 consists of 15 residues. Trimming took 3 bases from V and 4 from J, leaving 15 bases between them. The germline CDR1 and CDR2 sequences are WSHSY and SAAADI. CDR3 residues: CASSDRRLVRTEAFF. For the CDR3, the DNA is TGCGCCAGCAGTGACAGGCGCCTTGTTCGCACTGAAGCTTTCTTT.

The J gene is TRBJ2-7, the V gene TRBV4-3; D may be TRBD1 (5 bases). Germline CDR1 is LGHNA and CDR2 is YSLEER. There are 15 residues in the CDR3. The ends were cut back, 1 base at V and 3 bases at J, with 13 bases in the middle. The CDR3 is CASSQVSGMGYEQYF. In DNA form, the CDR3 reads TGCGCCAGCAGCCAAGTTTCAGGGATGGGCTACGAGCAGTACTTC.

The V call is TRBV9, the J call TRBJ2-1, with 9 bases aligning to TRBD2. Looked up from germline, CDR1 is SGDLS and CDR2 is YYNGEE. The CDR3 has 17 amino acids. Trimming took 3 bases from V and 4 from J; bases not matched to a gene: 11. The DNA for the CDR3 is TGTGCCAGCAGCGCGCAACCGGGACTAGCAGGGTACAATGAGCAGTTCTTC. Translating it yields CASSAQPGLAGYNEQFF.

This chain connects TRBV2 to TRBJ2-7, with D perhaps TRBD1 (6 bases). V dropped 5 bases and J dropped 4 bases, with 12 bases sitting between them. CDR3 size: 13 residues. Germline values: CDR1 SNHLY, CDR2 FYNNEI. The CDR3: CASSLDRKYEQYF. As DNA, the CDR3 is TGTGCCAGCAGTTTGGACAGAAAATACGAGCAGTACTTC. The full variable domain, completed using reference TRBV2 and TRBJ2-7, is EPEVTQTPSHQVTQMGQEVILRCVPISNHLYFYWYRQILGQKVEFLVSFYNNEISEKSEIFDDQFSVERPDGSNFTLKIRSTKLEDSAMYFCASSLDRKYEQYFGPGTRLTVT.

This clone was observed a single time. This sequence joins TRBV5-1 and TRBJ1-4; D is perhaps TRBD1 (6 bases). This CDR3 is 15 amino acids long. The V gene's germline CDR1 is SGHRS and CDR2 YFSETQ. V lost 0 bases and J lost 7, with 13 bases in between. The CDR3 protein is CASSLAGDKSEKLFF. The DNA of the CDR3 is TGCGCCAGCAGCTTGGCCGGGGACAAAAGTGAAAAACTGTTTTTT.

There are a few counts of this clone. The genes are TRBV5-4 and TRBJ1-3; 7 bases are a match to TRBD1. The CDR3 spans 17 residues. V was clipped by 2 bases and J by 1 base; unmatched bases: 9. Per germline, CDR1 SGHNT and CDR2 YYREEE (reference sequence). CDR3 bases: TGTGCCAGCAGCTTAATGACAGGGTCATATTCTGGAAACACCATATATTTT. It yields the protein CASSLMTGSYSGNTIYF. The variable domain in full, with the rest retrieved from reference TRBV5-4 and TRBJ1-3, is ETGVTQSPTHLIKTRGQQVTLRCSSQSGHNTVSWYQQALGQGPQFIFQYYREEENGRGNFPPRFSGLQFPNYSSELNVNALELDDSALYLCASSLMTGSYSGNTIYFGEGSWLTVV.

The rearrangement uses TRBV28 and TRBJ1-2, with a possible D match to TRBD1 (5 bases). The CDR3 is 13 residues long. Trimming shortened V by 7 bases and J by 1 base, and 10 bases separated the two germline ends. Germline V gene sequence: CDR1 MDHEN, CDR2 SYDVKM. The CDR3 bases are TGTGCCAGCATGACAGATAATAACTATGGCTACACCTTC. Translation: CASMTDNNYGYTF.

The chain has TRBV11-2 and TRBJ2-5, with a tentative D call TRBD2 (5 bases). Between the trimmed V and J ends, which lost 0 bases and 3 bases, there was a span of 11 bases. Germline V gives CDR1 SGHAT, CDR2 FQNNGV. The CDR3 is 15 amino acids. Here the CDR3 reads CASSLDLTREETQYF. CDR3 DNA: TGTGCCAGCAGCTTAGATCTGACGAGGGAAGAGACCCAGTACTTC.

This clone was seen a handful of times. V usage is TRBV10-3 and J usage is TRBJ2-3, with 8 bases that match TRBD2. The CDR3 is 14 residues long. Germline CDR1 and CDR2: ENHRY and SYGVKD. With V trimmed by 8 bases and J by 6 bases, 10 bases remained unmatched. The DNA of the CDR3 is TGTGCCATCTCCTCCGGGAGGGCGGGGGATACGCAGTATTTT. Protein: CAISSGRAGDTQYF.

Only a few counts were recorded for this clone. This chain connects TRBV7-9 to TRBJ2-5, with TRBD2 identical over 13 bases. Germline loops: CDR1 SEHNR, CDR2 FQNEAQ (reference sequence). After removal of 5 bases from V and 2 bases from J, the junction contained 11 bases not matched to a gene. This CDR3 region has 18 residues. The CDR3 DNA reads TGTGCCAGCAGCCGTGGACTAGCGGGGGACCCGTTTCAAGAGACCCAGTACTTC. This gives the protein CASSRGLAGDPFQETQYF.

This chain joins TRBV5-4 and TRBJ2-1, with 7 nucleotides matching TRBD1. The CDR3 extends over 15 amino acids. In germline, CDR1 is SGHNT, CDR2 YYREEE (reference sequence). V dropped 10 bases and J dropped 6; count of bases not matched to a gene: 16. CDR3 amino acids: CAVSAETGSINEQFF. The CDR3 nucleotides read TGTGCCGTCTCCGCGGAGACAGGGTCTATCAATGAGCAGTTCTTC.

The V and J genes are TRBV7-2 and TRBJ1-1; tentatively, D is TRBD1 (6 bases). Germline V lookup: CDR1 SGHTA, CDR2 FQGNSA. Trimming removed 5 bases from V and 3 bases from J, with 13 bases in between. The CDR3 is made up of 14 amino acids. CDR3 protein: CASSSLQGYTEAFF. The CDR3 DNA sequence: TGTGCCAGCAGCAGCCTACAGGGCTACACTGAAGCTTTCTTT.

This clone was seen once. This CDR3 is CASSVDVTTSGSGEQYF. The CDR3 DNA is TGTGCCAGCAGCGTAGATGTGACGACTAGCGGGAGTGGTGAGCAGTACTTC. The rearrangement uses TRBV9 and TRBJ2-7; TRBD2 agrees at 12 bases. This CDR3 has 17 residues. J lost 7 bases, V lost 0 bases, and 11 bases had no gene match. Germline V gives CDR1 SGDLS, CDR2 YYNGEE.